This note documents a single T cell receptor (beta chain) sequence. TCRdb's table, derived via immunoSEQ multiplex PCR, lists solely in-frame clones and lacks some. Of a few hundred thousand clones detected, about 90% appear once; the ten largest clones hold 3% to 4%. Treatment meaning: some 20 received Ad26.COV2.S at low or high dose, single or two shots; 5 received placebo; per-sample allocation not given. On day 63 after the first injection, vaccine and placebo recipients gave samples. Vaccination employed an Ad26 vector expressing the Wuhan-strain SARS-CoV-2 spike. These data come from a study of Ad26.COV2.S vaccination and SARS-CoV-2 variants. The V end was cut by 7 bases, the J end by 3 bases, with 22 bases between. Per germline, CDR1 SQVTM and CDR2 ANQGSEA. This CDR3 contains 16 residues.

The origin of this receptor is a person between 18 and 60 years old who received the Ad26.COV2.S COVID-19 vaccine or a placebo. The chain links TRBV29-1 to TRBJ2-1, with D maybe TRBD2 (6 bases). Sequencing used peripheral blood, obtained in a trial of Ad26.COV2.S vaccine versus placebo. The CDR3 reads CSAPGGRGADYNEQFF. For the CDR3, the DNA is TGCAGCGCCCCCGGGGGTAGAGGGGCCGACTACAATGAGCAGTTCTTC.